One and the same sample provided the 18 T cell receptor beta chains below, sequenced in a study of OX40 agonist ivuxolimab in advanced cancers. The table came from immunoSEQ multiplex PCR; TCRdb's copy has only in-frame clones and leaves some out. The sample consists of about 84,000 clones, 75% to 90% of them appearing once. This specimen consisted of CD4+ or CD8+ T cells sorted from blood, obtained in a trial of the OX40 agonist ivuxolimab. These receptors came from an adult with an advanced solid tumor such as melanoma, head and neck, liver or kidney cancer.

J is TRBJ1-4 and V is TRBV19; D is unclear. The CDR3 runs to 14 residues. V was pared by 1 base and J by 3 bases, with 6 bases between. CDR1 and CDR2 from the germline V gene are LNHDA and SQIVND (reference sequence). The chain's CDR3 is CASSIGMSNEKLFF. The CDR3 DNA reads TGTGCCAGTAGTATAGGGATGTCTAATGAAAAACTGTTTTTT.

The chain has TRBV11-2 and TRBJ2-7; TRBD1 might be the D (6 bases). Deletions cut 1 base from V and 1 base from J, with 14 bases between. Per the germline V gene, CDR1 is SGHAT and CDR2 is FQNNGV. This CDR3 has 16 amino acids. CDR3 bases: TGTGCCAGCAGCTTAGGCCAGGGACACCAGTCCTACGAGCAGTACTTC. This sequence encodes CASSLGQGHQSYEQYF.

This chain uses TRBV11-2 with TRBJ2-5, with D possibly being TRBD2 (5 bases). The CDR3 extends over 14 amino acids. V lost 5 bases and J 4 bases, leaving 14 bases between the germline ends. In germline, CDR1 is SGHAT, CDR2 FQNNGV. CDR3 in amino acids: CASSPDPEAETQYF. Here the CDR3 DNA reads TGTGCCAGCAGCCCAGACCCGGAGGCAGAGACCCAGTACTTC.

This chain connects TRBV7-9 to TRBJ2-7; D unclear. Per the germline V gene, CDR1 is SEHNR and CDR2 is FQNEAQ (reference sequence). The CDR3 spans 14 residues. Trimming took off 5 bases at V and 0 bases at J, with 11 bases between the two ends. CDR3 nucleotide sequence: TGTGCCAGCAGCCTAGACATGGGCTCCTACGAGCAGTACTTC. Its protein is CASSLDMGSYEQYF.

V is TRBV6-5 and J is TRBJ1-3, with D uncertain. Trimming shortened V by 3 bases and J by 4 bases, and 13 bases separated the two germline ends. From germline, CDR1 is MNHEY and CDR2 SVGAGI. The CDR3 is 15 amino acids. CDR3 in amino acids: CASSYIPGAGNTIYF. For the CDR3, the DNA is TGTGCCAGCAGTTATATCCCAGGAGCGGGAAACACCATATATTTT.

J is TRBJ2-3 and V is TRBV6-5; 7 bases match TRBD2. The V segment lost 8 bases and the J segment 4 bases; nucleotides outside the gene matches: 0. The germline CDR1 and CDR2 sequences are MNHEY and SVGAGI. The CDR3 runs to 11 residues. CDR3 nucleotide sequence: TGTGCCAGCGGGGGGGCAGATACGCAGTATTTT. This gives the protein CASGGADTQYF.

This rearrangement joins TRBV5-1 to TRBJ2-5, with unresolved D. The germline V and J ends were trimmed by 6 bases and 4 bases, with 19 bases remaining between them. This CDR3 has 15 residues. CDR1 and CDR2 from the germline V gene are SGHRS and YFSETQ. CDR3 in amino acids: CASNLLQAEGETQYF. Here the CDR3 DNA reads TGCGCCAGCAACCTCCTGCAGGCAGAAGGAGAGACCCAGTACTTC.

This clone has a single count. This chain uses TRBV27 with TRBJ1-2; D call uncertain. Per the germline V gene, CDR1 is MNHEY and CDR2 is SMNVEV (reference sequence). V lost 0 bases, J lost 10 bases, and 12 bases lay in between. This CDR3 comprises 13 residues. The DNA of the CDR3 is TGTGCCAGCAGTTTATCGGACCCAATAAACTACACCTTC. Its translation: CASSLSDPINYTF.

The chain joins TRBV27 to TRBJ2-3, with a tentative D call TRBD2 (5 bases). V dropped 5 bases and J dropped 9 bases, with 15 bases sitting between them. The CDR3 has 13 residues. Per germline, CDR1 MNHEY and CDR2 SMNVEV (reference sequence). This CDR3 is CASSPPGIGTQYF. The CDR3 DNA follows: TGTGCCAGCAGTCCCCCCGGGATAGGGACGCAGTATTTT.

This clone was counted between two and nine times. This rearrangement joins TRBV7-3 to TRBJ1-2; possibly TRBD1 for D (6 bases). The CDR3 is 14 amino acids. Germline values: CDR1 SGHTA, CDR2 FQGTGA. Trimming shortened V by 0 bases and J by 10 bases, and 15 bases separated the two germline ends. The CDR3 bases are TGTGCCAGCAGCTTAACCAGAACAGGGACAAACTACACCTTC. Its translation is CASSLTRTGTNYTF.

This clone was counted a single time. V usage is TRBV19 and J usage is TRBJ2-3, with 7 bases aligning to TRBD1. Trimming at V came to 5 bases and at J to 0 bases, leaving 5 bases not matched to a gene. Germline V gene data show CDR1 as LNHDA and CDR2 as SQIVND (reference sequence). This CDR3 comprises 15 residues. CDR3 sequence (DNA): TGTGCCAGTAGTCTCGGGACAGCTAGCACAGATACGCAGTATTTT. Translating gives CASSLGTASTDTQYF.

V and J are TRBV6-5 and TRBJ2-7, with TRBD1 identical over 7 bases. The CDR3 is 12 amino acids. The trim removed 6 bases at V and 3 bases at J, leaving 2 bases unmatched. CDR1 is MNHEY, CDR2 SVGAGI, per germline. The CDR3 DNA follows: TGTGCCAGCAGATCAGGGGGCTACGAGCAGTACTTC. It yields the protein CASRSGGYEQYF.

A single count supports this clone. The rearrangement uses TRBV19 and TRBJ2-3; possibly TRBD1 for D (5 bases). This CDR3 contains 15 residues. Germline values: CDR1 LNHDA, CDR2 SQIVND (reference sequence). V was trimmed by 3 bases and J by 0 bases, leaving 10 bases between them. This CDR3 is CASSIQGSSTDTQYF. The CDR3 DNA follows: TGTGCCAGTAGTATTCAGGGATCTAGCACAGATACGCAGTATTTT.

This chain connects TRBV7-2 to TRBJ2-3, with 7 positions matching TRBD2. The J segment lost 6 bases and the V segment lost 1 base, leaving 4 bases of the junction unmatched. Germline V gene sequence: CDR1 SGHTA, CDR2 FQGNSA. This CDR3 region has 14 residues. CDR3 sequence reads: CASSLEWGGDTQYF. The DNA of the CDR3 is TGTGCCAGCAGCTTAGAGTGGGGGGGGGATACGCAGTATTTT. The whole variable domain, remainder taken from reference TRBV7-2 and TRBJ2-3, is GAGVSQSPSNKVTEKGKDVELRCDPISGHTALYWYRQSLGQGLEFLIYFQGNSAPDKSGLPSDRFSAERTGGSVSTLTIQRTQQEDSAVYLCASSLEWGGDTQYFGPGTRLTVL.

The V and J genes are TRBV30 and TRBJ1-5; D not resolved. This CDR3 is 14 amino acids long. Trimming took off 1 base at V and 0 bases at J, with 7 bases between the two ends. Looked up from germline, CDR1 is GTSNPN and CDR2 is SVGIG (reference sequence). CDR3 nucleotides: TGTGCCTGGAGTGCGGGAGATAGCAATCAGCCCCAGCATTTT. Amino acids: CAWSAGDSNQPQHF.

The genes are TRBV6-6 and TRBJ1-1; perhaps TRBD1 as D (5 bases). CDR3 length equals 14 residues. CDR1 is MNHNY and CDR2 is SVGAGI in the germline V gene (reference sequence). Deletions cut 4 bases from V and 1 base from J, with 10 bases between. CDR3 region: CASSFRQQNTEAFF. The CDR3 DNA is TGTGCCAGCAGTTTTCGACAGCAGAACACTGAAGCTTTCTTT.

J is TRBJ1-2 and V is TRBV25-1; D gene uncertain. The CDR3 is 12 amino acids. The V and J ends lost 5 bases and 7 bases respectively, with 11 bases between them. Germline CDR1 is MGHDK and CDR2 is SYGVNS. CDR3 coding DNA: TGTGCCAGCAGTCATCCGGACTCTGGCTACACCTTC. It encodes CASSHPDSGYTF.

The V call is TRBV7-2, the J call TRBJ1-3; D may be TRBD1 (6 bases). Germline-derived CDR1 and CDR2 are SGHTA and FQGNSA. The CDR3 runs 17 residues. The germline V and J ends were trimmed by 2 bases and 1 base, with 15 bases remaining between them. In nucleotides, the CDR3 is TGTGCCAGCAGCTTACAGGGGACGGGGTTTTCTGGAAACACCATATATTTT. It is translated as CASSLQGTGFSGNTIYF.